These 22 T cell receptor beta chains were all obtained from the same sample, sequenced in a study of control samples from healthy donors and cancer patients (dated by TCRdb to 2019 to 2021). The protocol used for the library was the immunoSEQ multiplex PCR assay. TCRdb took over this immuneACCESS table, retaining in-frame rearrangements with V and J assigned. Such tables are incomplete; in checked studies, under half of the missing clones stem from an unresolved V gene, and the remainder is unexplained. The sample table records tens of thousands of clones; 80% to 90% of these occur just once. The top ten clones comprise 1.6% of the sample. The sample consisted of PBMCs. The origin of the receptors is a woman aged 40 to 50 with lung cancer.

The rearrangement links TRBV7-9 to TRBJ1-6; 9 bases are a match to TRBD1. The length of the CDR3 is 14 residues. Germline CDR1 and CDR2: SEHNR and FQNEAQ (reference sequence). Trimming took 1 base from V and 10 from J; bases not matched to a gene: 2. CDR3 in amino acids: CASSLEGTGSPLHF. CDR3 DNA: TGTGCCAGCAGCTTAGAGGGGACAGGGTCACCCCTCCACTTT.

V gene TRBV3-1 (or the pseudogene TRBV3-2) combines with J gene TRBJ2-7; 11 nucleotides match TRBD2. CDR1 is LGHDT, CDR2 YNNKEL, per germline (reference sequence). V lost 2 bases to trimming and J lost 3 bases; unmatched junction nucleotides: 3. This CDR3 contains 15 residues. DNA for the CDR3: TGTGCCAGCAGCCAAATCGGGACTAGCGGCTACGAGCAGTACTTC. Residues: CASSQIGTSGYEQYF.

The chain is built from TRBV10-3 and TRBJ2-1; possible D gene TRBD1, 6 bases. CDR1 and CDR2 from the germline V gene are ENHRY and SYGVKD. V dropped 5 bases and J dropped 0 bases, with 11 bases sitting between them. The CDR3 covers 15 residues. The CDR3: CAISTAGDSYNEQFF. In nucleotides, the CDR3 is TGTGCCATCAGTACAGCAGGGGACTCCTACAATGAGCAGTTCTTC.

The rearrangement links TRBV9 to TRBJ2-1; D gene ambiguous. This CDR3 spans 17 amino acids. Between the trimmed V and J ends, which lost 0 bases and 5 bases, there was a span of 18 bases. CDR1 is SGDLS, CDR2 YYNGEE, per germline. CDR3 amino acids: CASSVGPWVAGHNEQFF. The CDR3 DNA sequence: TGTGCCAGCAGCGTAGGCCCCTGGGTAGCAGGCCACAATGAGCAGTTCTTC.

The rearrangement uses TRBV6-1 and TRBJ1-4; the D gene is possibly TRBD1 (5 bases). Deletions cut 3 bases from V and 6 bases from J, with 11 bases between. Germline V gene data show CDR1 as MNHNS and CDR2 as SASEGT. The CDR3 sequence is 14 residues long. The CDR3 reads CASSEGREYEKLFF. The CDR3 DNA is TGTGCCAGCAGTGAGGGCAGGGAATATGAAAAACTGTTTTTT.

This chain links TRBV30 with TRBJ1-5; D perhaps matches TRBD1 (6 bases). CDR1 and CDR2 from the germline V gene are GTSNPN and SVGIG (reference sequence). This CDR3 spans 13 amino acids. Trimming stripped 2 bases from V and 8 bases from J, with 13 bases between. CDR3 coding DNA: TGTGCCTGGAGTCGACAGGCCCAGGAGCCCCAGCATTTT. Its translation is CAWSRQAQEPQHF.

This rearrangement joins TRBV7-8 to TRBJ2-7; TRBD2 aligns across 11 bases. CDR3 length equals 19 residues. CDR1 is SGHVS, CDR2 FQNEAQ, per germline. The V gene end was trimmed by 2 bases and the J gene end by 0 bases; junction bases not matched to a gene: 12. The CDR3 protein is CASSLFVLTSGAPSYEQYF. As DNA, the CDR3 is TGTGCCAGCAGCTTATTCGTCCTGACTAGCGGGGCCCCCTCCTACGAGCAGTACTTC.

This rearrangement joins TRBV19 to TRBJ1-1; a possible D gene is TRBD1 (5 bases). Trimming removed 3 bases at V and 9 bases at J, with 17 bases between. CDR3 size: 14 residues. Per the germline V gene, CDR1 is LNHDA and CDR2 is SQIVND (reference sequence). In DNA form, the CDR3 reads TGTGCCAGTAGTATCTTTGGGACGGCCCAAAAAGCTTTCTTT. As protein: CASSIFGTAQKAFF.

This rearrangement joins TRBV9 to TRBJ2-7, with D perhaps being TRBD1 or TRBD2 (6 bases each). V was clipped by 3 bases and J by 3 bases, with 16 bases between them. The CDR3 runs to 15 residues. Germline CDR1 reads SGDLS; CDR2 reads YYNGEE. CDR3 in DNA: TGTGCCAGCAGCGGAGGGACGGGGGCGAACTACGAGCAGTACTTC. As protein: CASSGGTGANYEQYF.

V is TRBV2 and J is TRBJ1-2; TRBD1 might be the D (5 bases). CDR3 size: 15 residues. CDR1 SNHLY and CDR2 FYNNEI come from the germline V gene. V was pared by 6 bases and J by 0 bases, with 14 bases between. Written as DNA, the CDR3 is TGTGCCAGCAGGCTAACTCCGGGGCCTAACTATGGCTACACCTTC. It specifies CASRLTPGPNYGYTF.

The V gene is TRBV18, the J gene TRBJ2-3, with 12 bases aligning to TRBD2. With V trimmed by 3 bases and J by 4 bases, 5 bases remained unmatched. The germline gives CDR1 KGHSH, CDR2 LQKENI. This CDR3 has 16 amino acids. The CDR3 DNA is TGTGCCAGCTCACCCTGGACTAGCGGGGCCGCAGATACGCAGTATTTT. It is translated as CASSPWTSGAADTQYF.

This sequence joins TRBV6-5 and TRBJ1-1; the D gene is possibly TRBD1 (5 bases). The length of the CDR3 is 12 residues. Germline V gene data show CDR1 as MNHEY and CDR2 as SVGAGI. V gave up 8 bases and J gave up 7 bases, with 14 bases separating them. The CDR3 DNA follows: TGTGCCAGCGGGGAGAATACAGGTGAAGCTTTCTTT. It is translated as CASGENTGEAFF.

The V call is TRBV18, the J call TRBJ2-7; 9 nucleotides line up with TRBD1. Germline-derived CDR1 and CDR2 are KGHSH and LQKENI. CDR3 length: 14 residues. With V trimmed by 5 bases and J by 6 bases, 8 bases remained unmatched. DNA for the CDR3: TGTGCCAGCTCATGGGAGACAGGGGGAATCGAGCAGTACTTC. Translation: CASSWETGGIEQYF.

The chain has TRBV7-3 and TRBJ2-1; 8 bases agree with TRBD2. The germline V gene encodes CDR1 SGHTA and CDR2 FQGTGA. V trimming: 5 bases; J trimming: 3 bases; junction bases outside the gene matches: 6. This CDR3 is 15 amino acids long. CDR3 sequence: CASSVSGALYNEQFF. For the CDR3, the DNA is TGTGCCAGCAGCGTTAGCGGGGCACTCTACAATGAGCAGTTCTTC.

The V and J genes are TRBV18 and TRBJ2-1; no clear D. The V gene's germline CDR1 is KGHSH and CDR2 LQKENI. This CDR3 contains 12 residues. Between the trimmed V and J ends, which lost 2 bases and 10 bases, there was a span of 9 bases. The CDR3 DNA is TGTGCCAGCTCACCAACACTTGGGGAGCAGTTCTTC. Protein: CASSPTLGEQFF.

V and J are TRBV5-5 and TRBJ2-1; 10 nucleotides align to TRBD2. The length of the CDR3 is 19 residues. Germline loops: CDR1 SGHKS, CDR2 YYEKEE (reference sequence). J gave up 0 bases and V 4 bases, and 13 bases lay outside the gene matches. The CDR3 nucleotides read TGTGCCAGCAGCCATAGGACTAGCGGACGGCTTTTCTCCTACAATGAGCAGTTCTTC. Amino acid sequence: CASSHRTSGRLFSYNEQFF.

In this sample, this clone turned up a few times. J is TRBJ1-2 and V is TRBV12-3 or TRBV12-4; the D gene is possibly TRBD1 (6 bases). V was cut by 6 bases and J by 7 bases, with 15 bases left in between. This CDR3 spans 13 amino acids. The CDR3: CASRRGEISGYTF. Here the CDR3 DNA reads TGTGCCAGCAGAAGGGGGGAAATCTCTGGCTACACCTTC.

CDR3 loop: CASSLISEETQYF. The CDR3 DNA reads TGCGCCAGCAGCTTGATCTCGGAAGAGACCCAGTACTTC. The J gene is TRBJ2-5, the V gene TRBV5-1; no definite D call. This CDR3 comprises 13 residues. CDR1 and CDR2 (germline): SGHRS, YFSETQ. V lost 1 base and J lost 3, with 7 bases in between.

CDR3 amino acids: CASSTDLNTEAFF. CDR3 in DNA: TGTGCCAGCAGCACGGACCTGAACACTGAAGCTTTCTTT. The chain employs TRBV12-3 or TRBV12-4 and TRBJ1-1; D is unclear. V lost 6 bases, J lost 0 bases, and 8 bases lay in between. The CDR3 spans 13 residues.

The V and J genes are TRBV4-3 and TRBJ1-4; 9 nucleotides match TRBD1. The germline gives CDR1 LGHNA, CDR2 YSLEER. This CDR3 has 16 amino acids. The V segment lost 4 bases and the J segment 0 bases; nucleotides outside the gene matches: 3. CDR3 region: CASSRDRDTTNEKLFF. DNA for the CDR3: TGCGCCAGCAGCCGGGACAGGGACACAACTAATGAAAAACTGTTTTTT.

J is TRBJ1-2 and V is TRBV7-2; TRBD1 aligns across 12 bases. The J segment lost 7 bases and the V segment lost 5 bases, leaving 5 bases of the junction unmatched. The germline V gene has CDR1 SGHTA and CDR2 FQGNSA. The CDR3 covers 14 residues. CDR3 amino acids: CASSLGTGGGGYTF. The CDR3 nucleotides are TGTGCCAGCAGCCTAGGGACAGGGGGCGGTGGCTACACCTTC. Based on the CDR3 plus reference TRBV7-2 and TRBJ1-2, the full variable domain is GAGVSQSPSNKVTEKGKDVELRCDPISGHTALYWYRQSLGQGLEFLIYFQGNSAPDKSGLPSDRFSAERTGGSVSTLTIQRTQQEDSAVYLCASSLGTGGGGYTFGSGTRLTVV.

In its sample, this clone was seen once. This sequence joins TRBV27 and TRBJ1-2; D call uncertain. Trimming took off 7 bases at V and 3 bases at J, with 12 bases between the two ends. This CDR3 spans 13 amino acids. Germline loops: CDR1 MNHEY, CDR2 SMNVEV (reference sequence). The CDR3 DNA follows: TGTGCCAGCAAACCCTCGGGGTACTATGGCTACACCTTC. Translating gives CASKPSGYYGYTF.